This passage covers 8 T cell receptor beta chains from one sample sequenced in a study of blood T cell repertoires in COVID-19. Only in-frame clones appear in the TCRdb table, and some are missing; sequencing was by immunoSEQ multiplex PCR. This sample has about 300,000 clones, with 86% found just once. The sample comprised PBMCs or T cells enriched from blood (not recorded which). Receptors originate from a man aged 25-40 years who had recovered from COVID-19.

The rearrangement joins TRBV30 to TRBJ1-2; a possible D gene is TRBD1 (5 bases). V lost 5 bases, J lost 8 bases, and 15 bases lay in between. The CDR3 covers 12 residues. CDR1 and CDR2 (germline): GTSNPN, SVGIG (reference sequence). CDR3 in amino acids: CAWSVGGSGYTF. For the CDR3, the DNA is TGTGCCTGGTCGGTGGGGGGGAGCGGCTACACCTTC. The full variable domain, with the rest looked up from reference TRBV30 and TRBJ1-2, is SQTIHQWPATLVQPVGSPLSLECTVEGTSNPNLYWYRQAAGRGLQLLFYSVGIGQISSEVPQNLSASRPQDRQFILSSKKLLLSDSGFYLCAWSVGGSGYTFGSGTRLTVV.

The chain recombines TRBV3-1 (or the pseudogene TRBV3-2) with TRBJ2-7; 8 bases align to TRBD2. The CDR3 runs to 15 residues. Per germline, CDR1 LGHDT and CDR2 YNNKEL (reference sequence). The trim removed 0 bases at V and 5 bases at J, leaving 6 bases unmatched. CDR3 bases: TGTGCCAGCAGCCAAGATGACGGGGGGGCAAACGAGCAGTACTTC. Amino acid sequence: CASSQDDGGANEQYF.

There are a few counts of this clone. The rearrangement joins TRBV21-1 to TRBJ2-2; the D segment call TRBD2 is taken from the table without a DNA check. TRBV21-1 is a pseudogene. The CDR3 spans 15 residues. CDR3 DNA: TGTGCCAGCAGCAATAGGCGGGAAGGCACCGGGGAGCTGTTTTTT. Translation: CASSNRREGTGELFF.

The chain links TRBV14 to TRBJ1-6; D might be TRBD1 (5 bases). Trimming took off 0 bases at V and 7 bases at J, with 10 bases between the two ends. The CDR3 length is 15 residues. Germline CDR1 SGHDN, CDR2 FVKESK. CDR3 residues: CASSQDRDLNSPLHF. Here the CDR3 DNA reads TGTGCCAGCAGCCAAGACCGGGACTTGAATTCACCCCTCCACTTT.

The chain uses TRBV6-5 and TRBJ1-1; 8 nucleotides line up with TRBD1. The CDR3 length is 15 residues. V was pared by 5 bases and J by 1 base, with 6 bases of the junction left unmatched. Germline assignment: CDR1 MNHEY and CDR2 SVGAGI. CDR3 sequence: CASSPDRARNTEAFF. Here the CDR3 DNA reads TGTGCCAGCAGTCCGGACAGGGCCAGGAACACTGAAGCTTTCTTT.

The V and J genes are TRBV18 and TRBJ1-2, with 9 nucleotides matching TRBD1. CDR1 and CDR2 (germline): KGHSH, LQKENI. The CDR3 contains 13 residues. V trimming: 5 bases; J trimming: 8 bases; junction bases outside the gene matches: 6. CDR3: CASSSGTGKGYTF. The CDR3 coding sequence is TGTGCCAGCTCATCCGGGACAGGGAAGGGCTACACCTTC. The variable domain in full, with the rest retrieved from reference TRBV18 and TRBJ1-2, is NAGVMQNPRHLVRRRGQEARLRCSPMKGHSHVYWYRQLPEEGLKFMVYLQKENIIDESGMPKERFSAEFPKEGPSILRIQQVVRGDSAAYFCASSSGTGKGYTFGSGTRLTVV.

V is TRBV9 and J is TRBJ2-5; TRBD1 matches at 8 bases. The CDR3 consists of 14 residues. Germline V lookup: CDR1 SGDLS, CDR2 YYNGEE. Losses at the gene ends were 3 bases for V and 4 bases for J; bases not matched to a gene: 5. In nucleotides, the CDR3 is TGTGCCAGCAGCGGGACAGGGAGGATAGAGACCCAGTACTTC. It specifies CASSGTGRIETQYF.

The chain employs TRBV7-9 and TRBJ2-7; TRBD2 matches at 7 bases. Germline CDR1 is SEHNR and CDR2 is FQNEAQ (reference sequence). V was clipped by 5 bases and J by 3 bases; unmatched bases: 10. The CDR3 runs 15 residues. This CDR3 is CASSPPGAGDYEQYF. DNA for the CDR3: TGTGCCAGCAGCCCACCCGGGGCGGGGGACTACGAGCAGTACTTC. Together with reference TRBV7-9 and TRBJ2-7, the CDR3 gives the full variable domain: DTGVSQNPRHKITKRGQNVTFRCDPISEHNRLYWYRQTLGQGPEFLTYFQNEAQLEKSRLLSDRFSAERPKGSFSTLEIQRTEQGDSAMYLCASSPPGAGDYEQYFGPGTRLTVT.